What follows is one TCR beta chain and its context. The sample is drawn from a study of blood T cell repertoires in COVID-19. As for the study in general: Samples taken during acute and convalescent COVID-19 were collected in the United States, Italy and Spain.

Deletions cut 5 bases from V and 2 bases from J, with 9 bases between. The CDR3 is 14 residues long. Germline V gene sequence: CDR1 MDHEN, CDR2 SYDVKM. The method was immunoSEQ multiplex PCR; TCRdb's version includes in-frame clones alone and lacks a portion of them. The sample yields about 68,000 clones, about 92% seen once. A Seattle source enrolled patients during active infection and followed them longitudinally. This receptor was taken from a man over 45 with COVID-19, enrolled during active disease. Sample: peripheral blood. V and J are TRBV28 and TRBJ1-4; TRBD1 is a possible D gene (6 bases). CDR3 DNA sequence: TGTGCCAGCAGTCAGGGGCCCACTAATGAAAAACTGTTTTTT. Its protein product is CASSQGPTNEKLFF.